Listed below are T cell receptor beta chains from one sample, sequenced in a study of blood T cell repertoires in COVID-19. TCRdb's table, derived via immunoSEQ multiplex PCR, lists solely in-frame clones and lacks some. The sample has about 240,000 clones; 81% are singletons. Sequencing was done on a sample of peripheral blood. The receptors come from a woman older than 75 with COVID-19, enrolled during active disease. Each CDR3 is given without its conserved first and last residue.

v_call cdr3_aa
TRBV9 ASSVWGGDNEQF
TRBV12-2 ASRHRMGSQGPPRSSYEQY
TRBV18 ASSPGQATWGYGYT
TRBV5-1 ASSLEEGSYNEQF
TRBV20-1 SATDSYGYT
TRBV9 ASSVSPGRGEKLF
TRBV7-6 ASSLGTSGTGELF
TRBV19 ASSITQTGKNGYT
TRBV5-1 ASSSGQQNTEAF
TRBV3-1/TRBV3-2 ASSQDGTGFGYT
TRBV6-4 ASALAPTYNEQF
TRBV27 ASSFSGLAGGPGNEQF
TRBV27 ASSPRTSGRRRNIQY
TRBV6-5 ASSYTRDRGTEAF
TRBV7-2 ASRPAGLAGGRTGELF
TRBV19 ASRDGATNEKLF
TRBV10-1 AITGTGAGAYEQY
TRBV12-3/TRBV12-4 ASSPSSAGYT
TRBV6-4 ASRSGTTTEAF
TRBV15 ATSTSGAGFDTQY
TRBV2 ASSRLADSTDTQY
TRBV12-3/TRBV12-4 ASSPDKNEQF
TRBV7-9 ASSPRTAQEAF
TRBV12-3/TRBV12-4 ATTRYTGELF
TRBV27 ASSLNRAYGYT
TRBV12-5 ASGLGQNSGNTIY
TRBV27 ASSPIHTGTYEQY
TRBV6-2/TRBV6-3 ASSYGGTSGRAEQF
TRBV29-1 SVDGLAGTDTQY
TRBV6-2/TRBV6-3 ASSYSPVRDRGGSPLH
TRBV28 ASSYPGTGGISYGYT
TRBV11-2 ASSYGGLGDEQF
TRBV7-3 ASSRQENTEAF
TRBV3-1/TRBV3-2 ASSPLGRMGMNTEAF
TRBV6-5 ASSLGQGFRSPLH
TRBV18 ASSPSGEGYT
TRBV6-5 ASSLTGFETPQH
TRBV7-9 ASSLQGGVRNQPQH
TRBV19 ASSMDRGYEQY
TRBV7-3 ASSLSVLSYNEQF
TRBV30 AWTSRETQY
TRBV5-4 ASSKGGGSYNSPLH
TRBV18 ASSPGGQGNTIY
TRBV5-1 ASSSGGGPSTDTQY
TRBV6-2/TRBV6-3 ASSYMELGHNEQF
TRBV6-5 ASSFQASNSPLH
TRBV4-1 ASSPSNGEAYGYT
TRBV4-1 ASSQGPRGPNTGELF
TRBV6-2/TRBV6-3 ASSLTDTQY
TRBV2 ASAPSGRLF
TRBV18 ASSRSQGKTEAF
TRBV28 AASRGATGANVLT
TRBV18 ASSPARTGELF
TRBV6-5 ASSYSSGGGNQPQH
TRBV19 ASRQESYQPQH
TRBV20-1 SAPRGPSQF